A selection of T cell receptor beta chains follows, all from one sample in a study of glioma-infiltrating T cells after dendritic cell vaccination. Sequencing used immunoSEQ multiplex PCR; TCRdb keeps in-frame clones, though not all of them. The sample has tens of thousands of clones, roughly four fifths seen once. Sample: blood, taken before dendritic cell vaccination. The source is a human donor with glioblastoma. Each CDR3 is given with its conserved first and last residue. D genes are given only for firm matches. Clone size is given for some rows only: seen once, a few or many times, or a class if the clone is expanded.

d_gene: NA
abundance: NA
j_gene: TRBJ2-5
v_gene: TRBV6-1
CDR3aa: CASSEAAIRETQYF
CDR3nt: TGTGCCAGCAGTGAAGCGGCAATACGTGAGACCCAGTACTTC

d_gene: NA
abundance: NA
j_gene: TRBJ1-5
v_gene: TRBV11-2
CDR3aa: CAIRCRSNQPQHF
CDR3nt: TGTGCCATCCGGTGCAGGAGCAATCAGCCCCAGCATTTT

d_gene: TRBD2
abundance: NA
j_gene: TRBJ2-2
v_gene: TRBV19
CDR3aa: CASSPIGGGNTGELFF
CDR3nt: TGTGCCAGTAGTCCGATCGGGGGGGGGAACACCGGGGAGCTGTTTTTT

d_gene: NA
abundance: NA
j_gene: TRBJ2-7
v_gene: TRBV5-4
CDR3aa: CASSLGRPPFLYEQYF
CDR3nt: TGTGCCAGCAGCTTGGGCCGTCCCCCCTTTCTATACGAGCAGTACTTC

d_gene: TRBD1
abundance: NA
j_gene: TRBJ2-1
v_gene: TRBV29-1
CDR3aa: CSVFRDRATNEQFF
CDR3nt: TGCAGCGTTTTCCGGGACAGGGCCACCAATGAGCAGTTCTTC

d_gene: NA
abundance: NA
j_gene: TRBJ2-7
v_gene: TRBV13
CDR3aa: CASSLHGRYEQYF
CDR3nt: TGTGCCAGCAGCTTACACGGGAGATACGAGCAGTACTTC

d_gene: NA
abundance: NA
j_gene: TRBJ1-2
v_gene: TRBV6-1
CDR3aa: CASSETTGTPYGYTF
CDR3nt: TGTGCCAGCAGTGAGACCACCGGGACACCCTATGGCTACACCTTC

d_gene: TRBD2
abundance: NA
j_gene: TRBJ2-2
v_gene: TRBV27
CDR3aa: CASSGGDTGELFF
CDR3nt: TGTGCCAGCAGTGGGGGGGACACCGGGGAGCTGTTTTTT

d_gene: TRBD2
abundance: NA
j_gene: TRBJ2-5
v_gene: TRBV2
CDR3aa: CASSPIAGASQETQYF
CDR3nt: TGTGCCAGCAGTCCCATAGCGGGGGCATCCCAAGAGACCCAGTACTTC

d_gene: TRBD1
abundance: NA
j_gene: TRBJ2-1
v_gene: TRBV7-9
CDR3aa: CASSSRGQGGGFEQFF
CDR3nt: TGTGCCAGCAGCTCTAGGGGACAGGGAGGGGGCTTTGAGCAGTTCTTC

d_gene: TRBD1
abundance: NA
j_gene: TRBJ1-3
v_gene: TRBV5-4
CDR3aa: CASSPGQDPGNTIYF
CDR3nt: TGTGCCAGCAGCCCGGGACAGGATCCTGGAAACACCATATATTTT

d_gene: NA
abundance: NA
j_gene: TRBJ1-1
v_gene: TRBV5-6
CDR3aa: CASSLGRAADFF
CDR3nt: TGTGCCAGCAGCTTGGGGAGGGCGGCAGATTTCTTT

d_gene: TRBD2
abundance: NA
j_gene: TRBJ2-1
v_gene: TRBV7-2
CDR3aa: CASSFLSGGPYNEQFF
CDR3nt: TGTGCCAGCAGCTTCCTTAGCGGGGGGCCGTACAATGAGCAGTTCTTC

d_gene: NA
abundance: NA
j_gene: TRBJ2-1
v_gene: TRBV28
CDR3aa: CASSSYNEQFF
CDR3nt: TGTGCCAGCAGCAGTTACAATGAGCAGTTCTTC

d_gene: TRBD1
abundance: few
j_gene: TRBJ1-6
v_gene: TRBV4-1
CDR3aa: CASRDRGRSPLHF
CDR3nt: TGCGCCAGCAGGGACAGGGGACGGTCACCCCTCCACTTT

d_gene: TRBD2
abundance: NA
j_gene: TRBJ2-3
v_gene: TRBV7-2
CDR3aa: CASSIGLAGGPRTDTQYF
CDR3nt: TGTGCCAGCAGCATCGGACTAGCGGGGGGGCCTAGAACAGATACGCAGTATTTT

d_gene: NA
abundance: few
j_gene: TRBJ1-4
v_gene: TRBV5-4
CDR3aa: CASSLVPTGTTNEKLFF
CDR3nt: TGTGCCAGCAGCTTGGTCCCAACGGGAACAACTAATGAAAAACTGTTTTTT

d_gene: NA
abundance: NA
j_gene: TRBJ2-3
v_gene: TRBV5-1
CDR3aa: CASSLSQGLSTDTQYF
CDR3nt: TGCGCCAGCAGCTTGAGTCAGGGACTCAGCACAGATACGCAGTATTTT

d_gene: TRBD2
abundance: NA
j_gene: TRBJ2-7
v_gene: TRBV27
CDR3aa: CASIGWEAGSYSEQYF
CDR3nt: TGTGCCAGCATTGGTTGGGAAGCGGGGAGCTACTCCGAGCAGTACTTC

d_gene: TRBD1
abundance: NA
j_gene: TRBJ1-6
v_gene: TRBV13
CDR3aa: CASSLGDRGGSPLHF
CDR3nt: TGTGCCAGCAGCTTAGGTGACAGGGGCGGTTCACCCCTCCACTTT

d_gene: NA
abundance: NA
j_gene: TRBJ1-1
v_gene: TRBV6-4
CDR3aa: CASGTVFSPEAFF
CDR3nt: TGTGCCAGCGGAACCGTCTTTAGCCCTGAAGCTTTCTTT

d_gene: NA
abundance: NA
j_gene: TRBJ2-1
v_gene: TRBV4-1
CDR3aa: CASSQELSYNEQFF
CDR3nt: TGCGCCAGCAGCCAGGAGCTCTCCTACAATGAGCAGTTCTTC

d_gene: NA
abundance: NA
j_gene: TRBJ1-2
v_gene: TRBV28
CDR3aa: CAIGGYYGYTF
CDR3nt: TGTGCCATCGGAGGGTACTATGGCTACACCTTC

d_gene: NA
abundance: NA
j_gene: TRBJ2-1
v_gene: TRBV6-6
CDR3aa: CASNRQERVNEQFF
CDR3nt: TGTGCCAGCAATAGACAGGAACGAGTCAATGAGCAGTTCTTC

d_gene: NA
abundance: once
j_gene: TRBJ1-2
v_gene: TRBV11-2
CDR3aa: CASSSYFQVVYGYTF
CDR3nt: TGTGCCAGCAGCTCCTACTTTCAGGTCGTCTATGGCTACACCTTC

d_gene: NA
abundance: NA
j_gene: TRBJ1-2
v_gene: TRBV7-9
CDR3aa: CASLNGGRGNYGYTF
CDR3nt: TGTGCCAGCCTCAACGGGGGGAGGGGGAACTATGGCTACACCTTC

d_gene: NA
abundance: NA
j_gene: TRBJ2-5
v_gene: TRBV6-1
CDR3aa: CASSESLLRAQYF
CDR3nt: TGTGCCAGCAGTGAAAGCCTGCTCAGGGCCCAGTACTTC

d_gene: TRBD2
abundance: once
j_gene: TRBJ2-5
v_gene: TRBV7-7
CDR3aa: CASSVGTSGWETQYF
CDR3nt: TGTGCTAGCAGCGTAGGGACTAGCGGTTGGGAGACCCAGTACTTC

d_gene: TRBD1
abundance: NA
j_gene: TRBJ1-2
v_gene: TRBV6-6
CDR3aa: CASSYSGTEGSYTF
CDR3nt: TGTGCCAGCAGTTACTCTGGGACAGAGGGTAGCTACACCTTC

d_gene: TRBD1
abundance: NA
j_gene: TRBJ1-2
v_gene: TRBV27
CDR3aa: CASSPRGDYGYTF
CDR3nt: TGTGCCAGCAGTCCCAGGGGGGACTATGGCTACACCTTC

d_gene: TRBD2
abundance: once
j_gene: TRBJ2-5
v_gene: TRBV27
CDR3aa: CASNLAGGPETQYF
CDR3nt: TGTGCCAGCAACCTAGCGGGGGGGCCAGAGACCCAGTACTTC

d_gene: NA
abundance: NA
j_gene: TRBJ2-3
v_gene: TRBV11-2
CDR3aa: CASSLERLAADTQYF
CDR3nt: TGTGCCAGCAGCTTAGAGCGGCTAGCAGCAGATACGCAGTATTTT

d_gene: TRBD1
abundance: NA
j_gene: TRBJ2-5
v_gene: TRBV7-6
CDR3aa: CASSGEGQVRETQYF
CDR3nt: TGTGCCAGCTCTGGCGAGGGACAGGTTCGGGAGACCCAGTACTTC

d_gene: TRBD2
abundance: NA
j_gene: TRBJ2-3
v_gene: TRBV14
CDR3aa: CASSFTSGSTDTQYF
CDR3nt: TGTGCCAGCAGCTTTACTAGCGGAAGCACAGATACGCAGTATTTT

d_gene: TRBD1
abundance: NA
j_gene: TRBJ1-4
v_gene: TRBV4-1
CDR3aa: CASSQEGGLQGLFF
CDR3nt: TGCGCCAGCAGCCAAGAAGGGGGCCTACAGGGGCTGTTTTTT

d_gene: NA
abundance: NA
j_gene: TRBJ1-2
v_gene: TRBV5-1
CDR3aa: CASSLPGAAGEGYTF
CDR3nt: TGCGCCAGCAGCTTACCTGGAGCAGCCGGGGAAGGCTACACCTTC

d_gene: NA
abundance: once
j_gene: TRBJ2-7
v_gene: TRBV2
CDR3aa: CASRGAYEQYF
CDR3nt: TGTGCCAGCAGGGGAGCCTACGAGCAGTACTTC

d_gene: NA
abundance: NA
j_gene: TRBJ2-1
v_gene: TRBV4-1
CDR3aa: CASSQGVTLYNEQFF
CDR3nt: TGCGCCAGCAGCCAAGGCGTGACTCTATACAATGAGCAGTTCTTC

d_gene: NA
abundance: NA
j_gene: TRBJ1-3
v_gene: TRBV11-2
CDR3aa: CASSSYSGNTIYF
CDR3nt: TGTGCCAGCAGCTCCTACAGTGGAAACACCATATATTTT

d_gene: TRBD1
abundance: NA
j_gene: TRBJ1-6
v_gene: TRBV5-4
CDR3aa: CASTRLRDRASPLHF
CDR3nt: TGTGCCAGCACCCGGTTGAGGGACAGGGCCTCCCCCCTCCACTTT

d_gene: NA
abundance: NA
j_gene: TRBJ1-2
v_gene: TRBV5-4
CDR3aa: CASRSSWGQGYGYTF
CDR3nt: TGTGCCAGCAGATCCTCATGGGGGCAGGGCTATGGCTACACCTTC

d_gene: TRBD1
abundance: NA
j_gene: TRBJ1-6
v_gene: TRBV30
CDR3aa: CAWSKGDRGPSYNSPLHF
CDR3nt: TGTGCCTGGAGTAAAGGGGACAGGGGGCCCTCATATAATTCACCCCTCCACTTT

d_gene: NA
abundance: few
j_gene: TRBJ2-1
v_gene: TRBV28
CDR3aa: CASTGQALGGDEQFF
CDR3nt: TGTGCCAGCACCGGACAGGCCTTGGGGGGCGATGAGCAGTTCTTC

d_gene: TRBD2
abundance: NA
j_gene: TRBJ2-7
v_gene: TRBV29-1
CDR3aa: CSVVVVAGYSYEQYF
CDR3nt: TGCAGCGTCGTTGTGGTAGCGGGCTACTCCTACGAGCAGTACTTC

d_gene: NA
abundance: NA
j_gene: TRBJ1-5
v_gene: TRBV9
CDR3aa: CASSGGVNQPQHF
CDR3nt: TGTGCCAGCAGCGGGGGGGTCAATCAGCCCCAGCATTTT

d_gene: NA
abundance: NA
j_gene: TRBJ1-3
v_gene: TRBV15
CDR3aa: CATSRDGVSGNTIYF
CDR3nt: TGTGCCACCAGCAGAGACGGAGTCTCTGGAAACACCATATATTTT

d_gene: TRBD2
abundance: NA
j_gene: TRBJ2-7
v_gene: TRBV10-3
CDR3aa: CAIRAGGGSVWEQYF
CDR3nt: TGTGCCATCAGGGCGGGGGGGGGCTCTGTTTGGGAGCAGTACTTC

d_gene: NA
abundance: NA
j_gene: TRBJ2-3
v_gene: TRBV2
CDR3aa: CASSWVRESIDTQYF
CDR3nt: TGTGCCAGCAGTTGGGTCAGGGAATCTATAGATACGCAGTATTTT

d_gene: NA
abundance: many
j_gene: TRBJ1-3
v_gene: TRBV5-5
CDR3aa: CASSLGGDTIYF
CDR3nt: TGTGCCAGCAGCTTGGGGGGGGACACCATATATTTT

d_gene: NA
abundance: NA
j_gene: TRBJ1-6
v_gene: TRBV11-3
CDR3aa: CASSLVGRGLSPLHF
CDR3nt: TGTGCCAGCAGCTTAGTGGGCAGGGGCTTATCACCCCTCCACTTT

d_gene: NA
abundance: few
j_gene: TRBJ2-3
v_gene: TRBV9
CDR3aa: CASSVASEAATDTQYF
CDR3nt: TGTGCCAGCAGCGTAGCCAGCGAGGCGGCCACAGATACGCAGTATTTT

d_gene: TRBD2
abundance: NA
j_gene: TRBJ2-7
v_gene: TRBV10-3
CDR3aa: CAISHKAGGLGQQYF
CDR3nt: TGTGCCATCAGCCACAAAGCGGGGGGCCTCGGCCAGCAGTACTTC

d_gene: TRBD1
abundance: once
j_gene: TRBJ1-2
v_gene: TRBV7-9
CDR3aa: CASSLGQGLGYGYTF
CDR3nt: TGTGCCAGCAGCCTCGGACAGGGGCTCGGCTATGGCTACACCTTC

d_gene: NA
abundance: NA
j_gene: TRBJ2-3
v_gene: TRBV28
CDR3aa: CASETLATDTQYF
CDR3nt: TGTGCCAGCGAAACGTTGGCCACAGATACGCAGTATTTT

d_gene: TRBD1
abundance: NA
j_gene: TRBJ2-7
v_gene: TRBV15
CDR3aa: CATSRGQGALGEQYF
CDR3nt: TGTGCCACCAGCAGAGGTCAGGGGGCGCTGGGGGAGCAGTACTTC

d_gene: TRBD1
abundance: NA
j_gene: TRBJ1-5
v_gene: TRBV5-6
CDR3aa: CADREKVQPQHF
CDR3nt: TGTGCCGACAGGGAAAAGGTTCAGCCCCAGCATTTT

d_gene: NA
abundance: NA
j_gene: TRBJ1-2
v_gene: TRBV4-1
CDR3aa: CASSQEAGYGYTF
CDR3nt: TGCGCCAGCAGCCAAGAGGCAGGGTATGGCTACACCTTC

d_gene: TRBD1
abundance: once
j_gene: TRBJ1-5
v_gene: TRBV7-2
CDR3aa: CASSLGTAYSNQPQHF
CDR3nt: TGTGCCAGCAGCTTGGGGACAGCCTATAGCAATCAGCCCCAGCATTTT

d_gene: TRBD1
abundance: NA
j_gene: TRBJ2-7
v_gene: TRBV6-6
CDR3aa: CASFDRGYEQYF
CDR3nt: TGTGCCAGCTTCGACAGGGGTTACGAGCAGTACTTC